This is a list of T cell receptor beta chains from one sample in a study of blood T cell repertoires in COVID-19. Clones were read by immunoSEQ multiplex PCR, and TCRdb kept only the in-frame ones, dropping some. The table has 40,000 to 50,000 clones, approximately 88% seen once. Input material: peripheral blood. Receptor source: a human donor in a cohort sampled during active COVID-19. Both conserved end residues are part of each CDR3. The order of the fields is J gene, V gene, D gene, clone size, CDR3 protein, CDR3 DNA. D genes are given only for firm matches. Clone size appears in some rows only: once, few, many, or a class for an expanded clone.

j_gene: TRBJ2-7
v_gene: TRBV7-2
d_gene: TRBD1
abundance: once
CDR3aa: CASSSRTGSSYEQYF
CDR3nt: TGTGCCAGCAGCTCGAGGACAGGGAGCTCCTACGAGCAGTACTTC

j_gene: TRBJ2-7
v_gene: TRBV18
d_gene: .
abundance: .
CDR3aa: CASSPGRGSYEQYF
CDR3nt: TGTGCCAGCTCACCAGGCAGGGGTTCCTACGAGCAGTACTTC

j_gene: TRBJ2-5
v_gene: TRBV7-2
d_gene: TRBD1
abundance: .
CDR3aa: CASSLDGTAFQETQYF
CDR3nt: TGTGCCAGCAGCCTAGACGGGACAGCCTTTCAAGAGACCCAGTACTTC

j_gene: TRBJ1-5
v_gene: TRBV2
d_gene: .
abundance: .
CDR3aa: CASSLQRNNQPQHF
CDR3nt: TGTGCCAGCAGTTTACAGAGAAACAATCAGCCCCAGCATTTT

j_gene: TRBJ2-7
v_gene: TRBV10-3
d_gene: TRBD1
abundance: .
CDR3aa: CAISPGTGGWYEQYF
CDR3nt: TGTGCCATCAGCCCCGGGACAGGGGGTTGGTACGAGCAGTACTTC

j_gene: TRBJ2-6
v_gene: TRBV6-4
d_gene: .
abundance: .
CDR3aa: CASSPGEAGANVLTF
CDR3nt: TGTGCCAGCAGTCCCGGGGAGGCTGGGGCCAACGTCCTGACTTTC

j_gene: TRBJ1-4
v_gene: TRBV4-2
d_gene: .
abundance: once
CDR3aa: CASSLSGKGTTNEKLFF
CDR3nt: TGTGCCAGCAGCCTCAGCGGGAAGGGCACAACTAATGAAAAACTGTTTTTT

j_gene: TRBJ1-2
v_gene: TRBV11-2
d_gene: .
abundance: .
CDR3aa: CASSPIRDLGLGYGYTF
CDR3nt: TGTGCCAGCAGCCCCATCCGGGACTTAGGGCTAGGCTATGGCTACACCTTC

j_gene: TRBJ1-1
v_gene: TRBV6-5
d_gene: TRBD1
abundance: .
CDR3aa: CASSRQGLGTEAFF
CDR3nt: TGTGCCAGCAGTCGACAGGGACTGGGGACTGAAGCTTTCTTT

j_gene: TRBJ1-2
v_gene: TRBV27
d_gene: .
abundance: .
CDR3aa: CASSFSGNGYGYTF
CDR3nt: TGTGCCAGCAGTTTTTCAGGGAACGGCTATGGCTACACCTTC

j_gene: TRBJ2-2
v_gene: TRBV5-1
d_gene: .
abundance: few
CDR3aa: CASSPGQFSTGELFF
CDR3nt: TGCGCCAGCAGCCCGGGACAATTCTCCACCGGGGAGCTGTTTTTT

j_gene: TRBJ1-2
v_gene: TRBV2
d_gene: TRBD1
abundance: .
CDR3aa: CASSESSMRGLYGYTF
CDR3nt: TGTGCCAGCAGTGAAAGTTCAATGAGGGGGCTCTATGGCTACACCTTC

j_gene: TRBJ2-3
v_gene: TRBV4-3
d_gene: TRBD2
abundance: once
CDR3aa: CASSQGLAAVDTQYF
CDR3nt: TGCGCCAGCAGCCAGGGACTAGCTGCAGTGGATACGCAGTATTTT

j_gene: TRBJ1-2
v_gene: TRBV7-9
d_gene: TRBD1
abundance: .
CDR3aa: CASSFPGGIGGYTF
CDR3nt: TGTGCCAGCAGCTTTCCAGGGGGGATAGGAGGCTACACCTTC

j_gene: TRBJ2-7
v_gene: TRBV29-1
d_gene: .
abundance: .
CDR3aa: CSVVKTVSYEQYF
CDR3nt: TGCAGCGTCGTTAAGACAGTATCCTACGAGCAGTACTTC

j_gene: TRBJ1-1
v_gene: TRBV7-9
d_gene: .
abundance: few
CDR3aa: CASSPREGKIVRAFF
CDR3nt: TGTGCCAGCAGCCCCCGGGAAGGGAAGATTGTTCGAGCTTTCTTT